This TCR beta chain came from a study of shared clonotypes between healthy human individuals. Study-level background: Donors, aged 18 to 49, were a couple of women and a few men.

Study-wide points: Shared clonotypes: roughly 4.7% naive CD4, 3.5% to 4% naive CD8, less than 2.5% memory CD4, around 0.4% memory CD8.

This CDR3 spans 17 amino acids. Germline V gives CDR1 MDHEN, CDR2 SYDVKM. The V segment lost 6 bases and the J segment 1 base; nucleotides outside the gene matches: 9. A note on this clone: The target antigen is unknown.

This table comes from immunoSEQ multiplex PCR, and its TCRdb copy is limited to in-frame clones, with some not included. The sample holds roughly 2,000,000 clones, 85% to 95% seen once. CD45RO-negative, CCR7-selected cells formed the naive CD8 fraction, which excluded terminally differentiated effector memory CD45RA+ cells. There were only Caucasian adults among the donors, and all lived in Nashville, Tennessee. This chain joins TRBV28 and TRBJ2-3; 11 positions agree with TRBD2. The clonotype originates from a young man in good health. The sample comprised naive CD8+ T cells sorted from blood. The CDR3, as DNA: TGTGCCAGCAGCCTATTTTCACTAGCGGGGGGCACAGATACGCAGTATTTT. This encodes CASSLFSLAGGTDTQYF.